Each of the 13 T cell receptor beta chains below was sequenced from the same sample in a study of blood T cell repertoires in COVID-19 (dated by TCRdb to 2020 to 2022). The library was produced with the immunoSEQ multiplex PCR assay. TCRdb took over this immuneACCESS table, retaining in-frame rearrangements with V and J assigned. Such tables are incomplete; in checked studies, under half of the missing clones stem from an unresolved V gene, and the remainder is unexplained. For this sample the table gives over 200,000 clones, of which 70% to 90% were detected only once. About a tenth of the sample rests with the top ten. The sequenced sample consisted of PBMCs or T cells enriched from blood (not recorded which). All receptors derive from a man aged 30-40 years who had recovered from COVID-19.

The chain employs TRBV25-1 and TRBJ2-7; 13 bases are a match to TRBD2. This CDR3 spans 18 amino acids. V lost 2 bases and J lost 2; bases outside the gene matches: 9. Germline CDR1 MGHDK, CDR2 SYGVNS. The CDR3 nucleotides read TGTGCCAGCAGTGAAGGGATTGAACTAGCGGGGGGGGCCTACGAGCAGTACTTC. The encoded protein is CASSEGIELAGGAYEQYF.

The V call is TRBV12-3 or TRBV12-4, the J call TRBJ1-2, with no clear D. Trimming pared 3 bases from V and 6 bases from J, leaving 8 bases between. This CDR3 contains 12 residues. The CDR3 loop reads CASSFVVDGYTF. The CDR3 DNA reads as TGTGCCAGCAGTTTTGTGGTAGATGGCTACACCTTC.

The chain employs TRBV7-2 and TRBJ1-5; D is perhaps TRBD1 (5 bases). The germline V and J ends were trimmed by 4 bases and 4 bases, with 8 bases remaining between them. This CDR3 region has 13 residues. CDR1 and CDR2 from the germline V gene are SGHTA and FQGNSA. Written as DNA, the CDR3 is TGTGCCAGCAGCTCAGGGTGGAATCAGCCCCAGCATTTT. Protein product: CASSSGWNQPQHF.

This chain links TRBV27 with TRBJ1-3; D is undetermined. V was cut by 11 bases and J by 2 bases, with 13 bases left in between. Per the germline V gene, CDR1 is MNHEY and CDR2 is SMNVEV (reference sequence). This CDR3 is built from 13 residues. The CDR3 DNA reads TGTGCCTGCTCCCGGGGAGCTGGAAACACCATATATTTT. Translated: CACSRGAGNTIYF.

The chain recombines TRBV28 with TRBJ1-1, with D possibly matching TRBD1 (6 bases). From germline, CDR1 is MDHEN and CDR2 SYDVKM. The CDR3 loop spans 16 amino acids. V lost 3 bases and J lost 1, with 15 bases in between. Here the CDR3 reads CASSLGPGQRNTEAFF. The CDR3, as DNA: TGTGCCAGCAGTTTGGGACCGGGACAACGGAACACTGAAGCTTTCTTT. The whole variable domain, remainder taken from reference TRBV28 and TRBJ1-1, is DVKVTQSSRYLVKRTGEKVFLECVQDMDHENMFWYRQDPGLGLRLIYFSYDVKMKEKGDIPEGYSVSREKKERFSLILESASTNQTSMYLCASSLGPGQRNTEAFFGQGTRLTVV.

The rearrangement joins TRBV4-1 to TRBJ2-7; D remains ambiguous. The CDR3 has 14 amino acids. The germline V gene has CDR1 MGHRA and CDR2 YSYEKL. V lost 5 bases to trimming and J lost 3 bases, with 14 bases between them. In DNA, the CDR3 is TGCGCCAGCAGCTCTCGGTCCTTAAACTACGAGCAGTACTTC. Amino acids: CASSSRSLNYEQYF.

The V call is TRBV18, the J call TRBJ2-5, with D maybe TRBD2 (5 bases). Per germline, CDR1 KGHSH and CDR2 LQKENI. With 8 bases removed from V and 4 bases from J, the gap between germline ends came to 14 bases. The length of the CDR3 is 13 residues. The CDR3 protein is CASGIALGETQYF. The DNA for the CDR3 is TGTGCCAGCGGAATAGCGTTGGGAGAGACCCAGTACTTC.

The chain links TRBV7-3 to TRBJ2-1, with 11 positions matching TRBD2. The germline V gene has CDR1 SGHTA and CDR2 FQGTGA. The CDR3 spans 15 residues. Unmatched junction bases numbered 8, after V lost 5 bases and J lost 8 bases. DNA for the CDR3: TGTGCCAGCAGCCCACTAGCGGGGGCAAGCGATGAGCAGTTCTTC. Protein: CASSPLAGASDEQFF.

The sample holds a few counts of this clone. The CDR3 DNA reads TGTGCCAGCAGCATCCATGAGGGACAGGGGGAACATGGCTACACCTTC. Its translation is CASSIHEGQGEHGYTF. The chain combines TRBV21-1 with TRBJ1-2; the D call TRBD1 from the table was never checked on the DNA. TRBV21-1 is a documented pseudogene. CDR3 length: 16 residues.

The chain is built from TRBV3-1 (or the pseudogene TRBV3-2) and TRBJ2-2; D gene ambiguous. Germline V gives CDR1 LGHDT, CDR2 YNNKEL (reference sequence). Between the trimmed V and J ends, which lost 3 bases and 2 bases, there was a span of 13 bases. The CDR3 contains 16 residues. The CDR3 here is CASSHLQTSNTGELFF. CDR3 bases: TGTGCCAGCAGCCACCTACAGACCAGCAACACCGGGGAGCTGTTTTTT.

V and J are TRBV28 and TRBJ1-4; 8 bases are shared with TRBD1. This CDR3 is built from 16 residues. Per the germline V gene, CDR1 is MDHEN and CDR2 is SYDVKM. J was trimmed by 2 bases and V by 3 bases; bases with no gene match: 5. The CDR3: CASSFRGLGTNEKLFF. Written as DNA, the CDR3 is TGTGCCAGCAGTTTCAGGGGGCTAGGTACTAATGAAAAACTGTTTTTT.

The rearrangement links TRBV24-1 to TRBJ2-2, with 10 bases matching TRBD1. With 5 bases clipped from V and 1 base from J, the junction kept 15 bases outside the gene matches. The length of the CDR3 is 20 residues. CDR1 is KGHDR, CDR2 SFDVKD, per germline. The CDR3, as DNA: TGTGCCACCAGTGTTGGGACAGGGGCCCCTCCGGCCGTGAACACCGGGGAGCTGTTTTTT. Amino acids: CATSVGTGAPPAVNTGELFF.

This sequence joins TRBV28 and TRBJ2-7; D call uncertain. The CDR3 length is 15 residues. The germline CDR1 and CDR2 sequences are MDHEN and SYDVKM. The V gene lost 6 bases and the J gene lost 2 bases, with 17 bases spanning the gap. The CDR3 coding sequence is TGTGCCAGCAGATGGGTCGGCGGAACAACCTACGAGCAGTACTTC. Translating gives CASRWVGGTTYEQYF. Full variable domain (missing parts from reference TRBV28 and TRBJ2-7): DVKVTQSSRYLVKRTGEKVFLECVQDMDHENMFWYRQDPGLGLRLIYFSYDVKMKEKGDIPEGYSVSREKKERFSLILESASTNQTSMYLCASRWVGGTTYEQYFGPGTRLTVT.